The clone carrying this T cell receptor (beta chain) was counted ten times or more. What it binds is not known. TCR beta CDR3 regions were amplified from RNA transcripts. The TCR CDR3 was amplified in a first-round RT-PCR using the HTBI primer set. TCRdb reanalysed the multiplex PCR reads using MiXCR and keeps one entry per CDR3 protein. Of hundreds of thousands of distinct CDR3 sequences listed, roughly 25% were seen once; the top ten hold around four fifths. The data were taken from a study of T cells in Graves' hyperthyroidism and ophthalmopathy. Whole-study context: Upon initial diagnosis and before any treatment, peripheral blood was collected.

The study's findings and limits: Before onset, by a median of about six months, the model predicted ophthalmopathy. Classification by a 13 V-J model distinguished ophthalmopathy from stable hyperthyroidism.

Stable Graves' hyperthyroidism denoted no ophthalmopathy progression over 18 months. Germline-derived CDR1 and CDR2 are SGHNT and YENEEA. V was clipped by 4 bases and J by 4 bases, with 8 bases between them. This CDR3 is 12 amino acids long. The source of this sequence is a man aged 50 to 59 with Graves' hyperthyroidism. The chain couples TRBV11-3 to TRBJ2-7; D unclear. The specimen was blood. The CDR3 nucleotides read TGTGCCAGCAGCTGGGGATCGTACGAGCAGTACTTC. Its protein product is CASSWGSYEQYF.